Sequencing of this TCR beta chain was carried out in a study of beta chain features in type 1 diabetes. The study reverse transcribed the entire isolated RNA, so it sequenced expressed TCRB transcripts. Libraries were prepared by immunoSEQ multiplex PCR; TCRdb keeps only in-frame clonotypes and omits some of them. The sample yields a few hundred thousand clones, approximately 10% seen once. In all sorted populations, purity surpassed 95%. This clone was seen a handful of times. V was clipped by 6 bases and J by 9 bases, with 15 bases between them. CDR1 is LNHDA, CDR2 SQIVND, per germline (reference sequence). This CDR3 comprises 13 residues.

This chain links TRBV19 with TRBJ2-1; D unclear. This receptor was obtained from a woman aged 25 to 39 in good health. The specimen was naive CD4+ T cells from blood. The CDR3 here is CASSLDVPGEQFF. CDR3 DNA sequence: TGTGCCAGTAGCCTCGACGTTCCGGGTGAGCAGTTCTTC.